The source of this TCR beta chain is a study of high-grade serous ovarian cancer treatment subgroups. General study findings and limits: Tumors within one patient showed repertoire similarity of roughly 0.1 to 0.8.

Sequencing was performed with immunoSEQ multiplex PCR; in TCRdb, only in-frame clones are kept and a portion is missing. The sample lists fewer than 35,000 clones, about 81% occurring once. Germline CDR1 LNHDA, CDR2 SQIVND (reference sequence). This CDR3 is 14 amino acids long. V dropped 8 bases and J dropped 5; count of bases not matched to a gene: 8. With respect to this clone: Its antigen is undetermined.

The tumor samples were collected prior to definitive surgery or chemotherapy. The chain employs TRBV19 and TRBJ1-1; TRBD1 matches 10 bases. The specimen sequenced was tumor tissue. This TCR derives from a human donor with high-grade serous ovarian cancer. CDR3 nucleotides: TGTGCCAGTTGCCGGGACAGGGGACGGACTGAAGCTTTCTTT. This translates into CASCRDRGRTEAFF.